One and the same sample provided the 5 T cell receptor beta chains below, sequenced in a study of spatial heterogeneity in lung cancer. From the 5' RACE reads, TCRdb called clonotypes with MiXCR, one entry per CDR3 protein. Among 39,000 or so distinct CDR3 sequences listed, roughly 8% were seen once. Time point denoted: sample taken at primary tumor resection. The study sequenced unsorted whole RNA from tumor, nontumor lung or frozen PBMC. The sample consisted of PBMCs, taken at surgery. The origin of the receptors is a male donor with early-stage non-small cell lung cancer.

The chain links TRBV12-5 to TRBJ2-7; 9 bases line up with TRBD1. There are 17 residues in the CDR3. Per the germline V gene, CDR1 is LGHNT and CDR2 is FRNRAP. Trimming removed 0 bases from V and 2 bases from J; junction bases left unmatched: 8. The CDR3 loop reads CASGLVTGQGSTYEQYF. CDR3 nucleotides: TGTGCTAGTGGTTTGGTCACCGGACAGGGGTCAACCTACGAGCAGTACTTC.

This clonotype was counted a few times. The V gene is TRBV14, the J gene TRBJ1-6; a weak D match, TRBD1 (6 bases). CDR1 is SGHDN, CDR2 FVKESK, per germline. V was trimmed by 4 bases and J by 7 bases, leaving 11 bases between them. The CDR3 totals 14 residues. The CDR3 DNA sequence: TGTGCCAGCAGCCGACTCGACAGGAATTCACCCCTCCACTTT. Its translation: CASSRLDRNSPLHF.

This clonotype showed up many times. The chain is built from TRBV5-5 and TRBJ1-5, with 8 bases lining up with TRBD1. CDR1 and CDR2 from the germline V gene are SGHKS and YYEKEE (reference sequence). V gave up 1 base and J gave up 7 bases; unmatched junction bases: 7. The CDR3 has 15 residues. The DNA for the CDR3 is TGTGCCAGCAGCTTGAGGACAGGGCTATGGCAGCCCCAGCATTTT. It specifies CASSLRTGLWQPQHF. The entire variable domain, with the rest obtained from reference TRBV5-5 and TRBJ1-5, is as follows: DAGVTQSPTHLIKTRGQQVTLRCSPISGHKSVSWYQQVLGQGPQFIFQYYEKEERGRGNFPDRFSARQFPNYSSELNVNALLLGDSALYLCASSLRTGLWQPQHFGDGTRLSIL.

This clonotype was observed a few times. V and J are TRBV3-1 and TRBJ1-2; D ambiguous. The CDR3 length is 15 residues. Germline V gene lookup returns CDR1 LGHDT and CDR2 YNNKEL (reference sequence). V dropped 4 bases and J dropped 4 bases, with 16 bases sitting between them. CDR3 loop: CASSPTATAFYGYTF. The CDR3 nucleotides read TGTGCCAGCAGCCCAACCGCAACAGCCTTCTATGGCTACACCTTC.

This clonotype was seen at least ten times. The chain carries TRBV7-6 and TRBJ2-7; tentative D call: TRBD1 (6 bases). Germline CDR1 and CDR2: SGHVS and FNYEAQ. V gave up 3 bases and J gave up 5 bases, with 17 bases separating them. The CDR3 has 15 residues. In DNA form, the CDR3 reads TGTGCCAGCAGCTTCCAACCTTTACAGGGTGACGAGCAGTACTTC. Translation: CASSFQPLQGDEQYF.